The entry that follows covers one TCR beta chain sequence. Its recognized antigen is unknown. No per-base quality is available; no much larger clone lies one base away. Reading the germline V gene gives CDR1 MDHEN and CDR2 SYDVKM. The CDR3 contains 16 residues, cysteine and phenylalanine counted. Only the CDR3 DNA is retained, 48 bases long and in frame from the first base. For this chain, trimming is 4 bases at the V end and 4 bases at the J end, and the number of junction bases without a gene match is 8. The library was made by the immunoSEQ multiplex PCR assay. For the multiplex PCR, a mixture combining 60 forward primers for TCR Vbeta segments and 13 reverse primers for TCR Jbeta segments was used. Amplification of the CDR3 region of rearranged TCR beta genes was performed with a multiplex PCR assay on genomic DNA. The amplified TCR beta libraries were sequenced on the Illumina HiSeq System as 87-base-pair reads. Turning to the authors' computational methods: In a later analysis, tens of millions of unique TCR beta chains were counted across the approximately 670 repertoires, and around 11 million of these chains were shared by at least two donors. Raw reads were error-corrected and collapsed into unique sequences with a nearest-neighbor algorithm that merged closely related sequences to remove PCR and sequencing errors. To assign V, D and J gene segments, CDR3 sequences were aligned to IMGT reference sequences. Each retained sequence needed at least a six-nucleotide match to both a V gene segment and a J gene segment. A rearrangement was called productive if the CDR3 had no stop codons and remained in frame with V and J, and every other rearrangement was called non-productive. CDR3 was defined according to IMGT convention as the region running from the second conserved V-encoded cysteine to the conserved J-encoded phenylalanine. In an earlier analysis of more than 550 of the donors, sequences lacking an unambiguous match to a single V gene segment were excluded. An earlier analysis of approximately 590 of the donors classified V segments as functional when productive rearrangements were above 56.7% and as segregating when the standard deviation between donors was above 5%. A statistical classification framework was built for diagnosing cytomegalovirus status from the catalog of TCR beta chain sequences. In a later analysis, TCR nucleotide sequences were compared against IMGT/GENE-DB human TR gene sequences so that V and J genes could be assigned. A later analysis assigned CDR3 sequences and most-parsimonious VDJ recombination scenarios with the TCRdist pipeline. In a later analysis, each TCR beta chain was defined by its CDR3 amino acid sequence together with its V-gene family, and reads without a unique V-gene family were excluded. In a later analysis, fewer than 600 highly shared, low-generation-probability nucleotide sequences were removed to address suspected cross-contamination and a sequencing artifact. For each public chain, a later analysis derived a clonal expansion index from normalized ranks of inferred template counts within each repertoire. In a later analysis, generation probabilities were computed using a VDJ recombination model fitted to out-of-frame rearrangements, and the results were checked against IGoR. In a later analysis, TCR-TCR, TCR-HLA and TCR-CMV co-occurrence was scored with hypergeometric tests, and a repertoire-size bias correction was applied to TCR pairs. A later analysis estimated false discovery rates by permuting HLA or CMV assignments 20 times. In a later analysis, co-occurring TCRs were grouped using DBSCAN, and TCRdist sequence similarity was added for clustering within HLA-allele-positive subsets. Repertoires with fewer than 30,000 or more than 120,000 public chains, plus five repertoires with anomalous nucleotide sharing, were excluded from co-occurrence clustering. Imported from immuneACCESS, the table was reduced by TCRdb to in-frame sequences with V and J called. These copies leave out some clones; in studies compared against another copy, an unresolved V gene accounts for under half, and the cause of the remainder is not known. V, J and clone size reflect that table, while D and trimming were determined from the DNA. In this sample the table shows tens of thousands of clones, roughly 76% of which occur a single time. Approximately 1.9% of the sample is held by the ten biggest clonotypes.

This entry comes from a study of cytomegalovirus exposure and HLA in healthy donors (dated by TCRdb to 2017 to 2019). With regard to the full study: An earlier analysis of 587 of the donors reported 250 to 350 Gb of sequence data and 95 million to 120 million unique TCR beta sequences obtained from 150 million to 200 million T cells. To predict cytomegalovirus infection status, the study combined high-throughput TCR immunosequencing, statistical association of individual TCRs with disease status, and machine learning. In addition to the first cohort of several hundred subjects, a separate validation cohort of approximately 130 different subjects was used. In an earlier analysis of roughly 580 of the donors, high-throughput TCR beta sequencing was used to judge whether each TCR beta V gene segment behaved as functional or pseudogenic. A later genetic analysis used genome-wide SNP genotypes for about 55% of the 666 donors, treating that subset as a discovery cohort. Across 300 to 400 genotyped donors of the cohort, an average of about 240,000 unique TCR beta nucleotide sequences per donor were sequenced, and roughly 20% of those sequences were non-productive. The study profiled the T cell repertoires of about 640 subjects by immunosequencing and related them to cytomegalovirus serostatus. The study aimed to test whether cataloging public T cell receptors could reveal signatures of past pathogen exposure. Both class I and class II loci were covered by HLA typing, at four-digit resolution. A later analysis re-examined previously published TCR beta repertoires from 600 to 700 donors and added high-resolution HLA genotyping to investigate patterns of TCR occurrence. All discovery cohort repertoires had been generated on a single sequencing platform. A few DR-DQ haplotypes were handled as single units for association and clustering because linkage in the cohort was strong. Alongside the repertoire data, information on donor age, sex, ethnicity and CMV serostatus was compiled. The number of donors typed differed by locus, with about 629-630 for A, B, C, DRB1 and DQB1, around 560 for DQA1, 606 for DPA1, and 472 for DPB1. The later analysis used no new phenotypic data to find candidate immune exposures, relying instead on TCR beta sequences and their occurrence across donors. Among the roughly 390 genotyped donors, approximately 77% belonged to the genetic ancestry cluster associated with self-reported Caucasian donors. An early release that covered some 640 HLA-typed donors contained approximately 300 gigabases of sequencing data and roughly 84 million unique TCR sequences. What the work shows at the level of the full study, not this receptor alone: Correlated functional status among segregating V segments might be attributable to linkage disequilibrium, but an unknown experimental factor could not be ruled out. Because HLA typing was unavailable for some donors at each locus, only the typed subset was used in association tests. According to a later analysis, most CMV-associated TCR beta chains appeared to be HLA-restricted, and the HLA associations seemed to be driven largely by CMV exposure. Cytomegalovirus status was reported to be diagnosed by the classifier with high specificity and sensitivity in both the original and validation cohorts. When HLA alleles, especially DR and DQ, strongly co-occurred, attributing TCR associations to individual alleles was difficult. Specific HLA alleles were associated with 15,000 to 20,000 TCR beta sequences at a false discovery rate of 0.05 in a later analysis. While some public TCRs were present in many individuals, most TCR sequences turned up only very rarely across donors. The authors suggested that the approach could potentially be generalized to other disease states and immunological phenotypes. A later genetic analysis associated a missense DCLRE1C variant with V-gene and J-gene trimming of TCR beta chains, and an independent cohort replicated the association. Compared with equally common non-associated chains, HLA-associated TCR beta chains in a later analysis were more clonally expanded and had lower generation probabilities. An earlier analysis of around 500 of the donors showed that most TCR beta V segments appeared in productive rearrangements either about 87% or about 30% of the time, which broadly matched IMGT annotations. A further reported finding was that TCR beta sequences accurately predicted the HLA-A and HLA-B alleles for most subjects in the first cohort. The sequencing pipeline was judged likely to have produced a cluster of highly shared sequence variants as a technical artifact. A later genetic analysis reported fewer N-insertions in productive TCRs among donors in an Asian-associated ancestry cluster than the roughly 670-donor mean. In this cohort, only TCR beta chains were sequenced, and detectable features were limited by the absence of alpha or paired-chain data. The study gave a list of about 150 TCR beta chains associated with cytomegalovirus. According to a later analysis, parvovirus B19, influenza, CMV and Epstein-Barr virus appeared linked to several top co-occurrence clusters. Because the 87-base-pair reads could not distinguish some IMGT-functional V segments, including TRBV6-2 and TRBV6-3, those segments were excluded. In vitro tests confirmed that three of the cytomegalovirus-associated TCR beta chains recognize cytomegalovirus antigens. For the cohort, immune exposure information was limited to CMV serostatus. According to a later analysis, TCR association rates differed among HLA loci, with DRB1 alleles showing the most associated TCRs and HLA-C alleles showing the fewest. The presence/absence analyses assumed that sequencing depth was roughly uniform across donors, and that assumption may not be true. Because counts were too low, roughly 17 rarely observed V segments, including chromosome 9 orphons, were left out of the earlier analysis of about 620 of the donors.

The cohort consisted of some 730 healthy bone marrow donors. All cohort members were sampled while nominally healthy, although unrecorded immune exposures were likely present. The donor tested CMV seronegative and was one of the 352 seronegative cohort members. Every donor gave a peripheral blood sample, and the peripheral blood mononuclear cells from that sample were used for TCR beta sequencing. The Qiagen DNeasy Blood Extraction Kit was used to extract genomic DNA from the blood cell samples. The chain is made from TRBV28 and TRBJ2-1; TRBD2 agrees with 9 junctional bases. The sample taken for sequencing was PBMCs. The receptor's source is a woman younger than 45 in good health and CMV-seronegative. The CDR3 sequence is CASSSRGLASYNEQFF. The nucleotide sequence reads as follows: TGTGCCAGCAGTTCCCGAGGACTAGCGTCATACAATGAGCAGTTCTTC.